This paragraph covers one T cell receptor (beta chain) sequence. Its antigen is unidentified. This sample was taken from a study of cytomegalovirus exposure and HLA in healthy donors. The donors were in the roughly 110-subject validation cohort; that cohort was separate from the 666-subject first cohort. General study results and limits: Reports described diagnosis of cytomegalovirus status by the classifier as highly specific and sensitive.

Germline V CDR1 and CDR2: MNHEY, SMNVEV (reference sequence). After removal of 2 bases from V and 2 bases from J, the junction contained 6 bases not matched to a gene. This CDR3 region has 18 residues. This table comes from immunoSEQ multiplex PCR, and its TCRdb copy is limited to in-frame clones, with some not included. The data hold about 240,000 clones, with around nine tenths observed a single time. Specimen: PBMCs. This clonotype was sampled from a man aged 18-30 years in good health and CMV-seronegative. The V call is TRBV27, the J call TRBJ2-1, with 13 bases aligning to TRBD2. The CDR3 protein is CASSLRGTSGIAYNEQFF. The CDR3, as DNA: TGTGCCAGCAGTTTAAGGGGGACTAGCGGGATCGCCTACAATGAGCAGTTCTTC.